The clone carrying this T cell receptor (beta chain) was picked up one time. This CDR3 has 12 residues. V was shortened by 5 bases and J by 5 bases, with 9 bases between the two germline ends. Germline CDR1 and CDR2: SEHNR and FQNEAQ (reference sequence). This record belongs to a study of cytomegalovirus exposure and HLA in healthy donors. The PCR used 60 Vbeta and 13 Jbeta primers. The assay was immunoSEQ multiplex PCR, and TCRdb's table has in-frame clones only and misses some. Among approximately 120,000 clones listed, about 76% were seen once. Input material: PBMCs. The rearrangement links TRBV7-9 to TRBJ1-1; no clear D. The TCR originated in a woman aged 35 to 49 in good health and CMV-seropositive. The CDR3 bases are TGTGCCAGCAGCCCCATCGGGACTGAAGCTTTCTTT. It translates to CASSPIGTEAFF.